The sequence of this T cell receptor beta chain was determined in a study of identical twins. The CDR3 is 15 amino acids. Germline assignment: CDR1 LGHDT and CDR2 YNNKEL (reference sequence). With 4 bases clipped from V and 6 bases from J, the junction kept 9 bases outside the gene matches. Unique molecular identifiers were present on the cDNA, and a universal primer site came from template switching. Using its own MiXCR run on the 5' RACE reads, TCRdb lists one record per CDR3 protein. This table holds around 670,000 distinct CDR3 sequences, over 5% found once. Points from the study as a whole: Among beta out-of-frame sequences, excess sharing between twins appeared weaker. Out-of-frame alpha sequences shared by twins were enriched for low generation probability. Whereas memory repertoires showed no such difference, abundant cord blood beta clonotypes carried fewer insertions.

This clonotype was counted ten times or more. Its antigen is not identified. The sample comprised naive T cells sorted from blood. The sequence derives from a man in his late teens or twenties in good health. The chain joins TRBV3-1 to TRBJ2-1, with 7 bases that match TRBD1. CDR3 residues: CASSPPPTGLNEQFF. The CDR3 DNA sequence: TGTGCCAGCAGCCCGCCCCCGACAGGGCTCAATGAGCAGTTCTTC.